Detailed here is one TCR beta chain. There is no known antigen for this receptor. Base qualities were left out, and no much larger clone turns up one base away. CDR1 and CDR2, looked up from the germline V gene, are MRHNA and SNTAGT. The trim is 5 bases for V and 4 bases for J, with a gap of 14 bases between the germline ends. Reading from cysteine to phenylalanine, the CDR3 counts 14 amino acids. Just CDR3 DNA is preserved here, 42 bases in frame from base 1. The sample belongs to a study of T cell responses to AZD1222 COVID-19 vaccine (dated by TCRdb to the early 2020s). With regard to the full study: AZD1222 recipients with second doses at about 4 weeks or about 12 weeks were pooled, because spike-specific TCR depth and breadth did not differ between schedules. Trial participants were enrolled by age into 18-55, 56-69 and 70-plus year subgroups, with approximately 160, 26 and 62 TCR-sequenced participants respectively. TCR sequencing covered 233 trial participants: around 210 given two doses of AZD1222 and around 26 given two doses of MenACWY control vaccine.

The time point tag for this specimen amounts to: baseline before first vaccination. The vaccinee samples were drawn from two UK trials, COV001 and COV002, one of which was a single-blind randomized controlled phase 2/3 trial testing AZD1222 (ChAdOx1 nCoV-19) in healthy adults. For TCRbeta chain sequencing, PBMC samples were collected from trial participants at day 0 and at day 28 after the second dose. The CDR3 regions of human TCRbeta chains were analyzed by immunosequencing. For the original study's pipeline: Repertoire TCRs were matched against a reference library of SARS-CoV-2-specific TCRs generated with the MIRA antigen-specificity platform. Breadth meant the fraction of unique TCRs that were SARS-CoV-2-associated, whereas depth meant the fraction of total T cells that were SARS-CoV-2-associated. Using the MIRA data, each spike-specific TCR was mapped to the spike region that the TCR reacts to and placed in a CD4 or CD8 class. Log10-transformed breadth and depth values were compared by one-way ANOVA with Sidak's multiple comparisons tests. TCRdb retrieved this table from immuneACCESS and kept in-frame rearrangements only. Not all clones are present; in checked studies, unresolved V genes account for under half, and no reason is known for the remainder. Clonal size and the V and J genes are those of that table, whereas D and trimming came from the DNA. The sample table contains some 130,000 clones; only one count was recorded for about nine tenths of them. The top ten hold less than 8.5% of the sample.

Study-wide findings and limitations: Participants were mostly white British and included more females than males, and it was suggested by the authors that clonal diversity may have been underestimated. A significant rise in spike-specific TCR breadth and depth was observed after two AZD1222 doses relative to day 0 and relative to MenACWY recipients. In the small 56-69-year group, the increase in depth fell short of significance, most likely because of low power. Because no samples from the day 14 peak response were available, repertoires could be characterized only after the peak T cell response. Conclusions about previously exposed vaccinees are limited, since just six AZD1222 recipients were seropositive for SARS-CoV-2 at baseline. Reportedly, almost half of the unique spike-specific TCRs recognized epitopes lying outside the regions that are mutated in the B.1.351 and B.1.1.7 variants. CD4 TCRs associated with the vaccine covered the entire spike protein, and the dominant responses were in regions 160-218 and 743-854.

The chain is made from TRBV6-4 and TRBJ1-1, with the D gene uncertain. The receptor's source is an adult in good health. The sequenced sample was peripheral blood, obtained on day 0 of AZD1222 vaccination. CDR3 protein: CASSLEEGGTEAFF. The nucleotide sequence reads TGTGCCAGCAGTCTTGAAGAGGGAGGCACTGAAGCTTTCTTT.